This T cell receptor beta chain was documented in a study of blood T cell repertoires in COVID-19. Study summary: Researchers got acute and convalescent COVID-19 samples from the United States, Italy and Spain. The cDNA or gDNA used as material had been derived from T cells, B-cell-depleted T cells, or PBMCs.

As originally analysed: Reference gene primer amplification in the assay estimated nucleated cell counts. The assay was immunoSEQ multiplex PCR, and TCRdb's table has in-frame clones only and misses some. Clone size and V and J calls were adopted from that table, with D and trimming inferred from the DNA. The table lists some 190,000 clones, 85% of them singletons. This clone was found a few times. This CDR3 region has 15 residues. Trimming removed 1 base from V and 2 bases from J; junction bases left unmatched: 2. Looked up from germline, CDR1 is PRHDT and CDR2 is FYEKMQ (reference sequence). During active infection, Seattle patients enrolled and were then monitored through disease.

This clonotype originated in a person between 65 and 79 years old with COVID-19, enrolled during active disease. The sample taken for sequencing was peripheral blood. The chain uses TRBV13 and TRBJ1-2, with 9 nucleotides matching TRBD1. The CDR3 DNA is TGTGCCAGCAGCTTAGACAGGGGGCAGAACTATGGCTACACCTTC. Translating gives CASSLDRGQNYGYTF.